The clone carrying this T cell receptor (beta chain) was picked up a small number of times. Method: immunoSEQ multiplex PCR; TCRdb's copy keeps in-frame clones and lacks some. This table holds about 80,000 clones, roughly 84% found once. The V gene's germline CDR1 is MDHEN and CDR2 SYDVKM. The CDR3 runs to 15 residues. The V segment lost 3 bases and the J segment 4 bases; nucleotides outside the gene matches: 6. The data derive from a study of OX40 agonist ivuxolimab in advanced cancers. This sequence joins TRBV28 and TRBJ1-2, with TRBD1 matching over 9 bases. This receptor was obtained from an adult with an advanced solid tumor such as melanoma, head and neck, liver or kidney cancer. This specimen was CD4+ or CD8+ T cells sorted from blood, taken in a trial of the OX40 agonist ivuxolimab. CDR3 bases: TGTGCCAGCAGTTTGTGGGACAGGGCAATCTATGGCTACACCTTC. This codes for CASSLWDRAIYGYTF.